This T cell receptor (beta chain) appears in the sequencing data of a study of blood T cells in healthy people across ages. This clonotype was seen more than once but under ten times. A J-beta primer mix and a sample-barcoded 5' primer were used in a second PCR of about 7 to 11 cycles. A 12-random-nucleotide template-switch adaptor tagged each cDNA molecule. Every sample returned 2.5 million or more CDR3-containing paired-end reads. TCRdb re-called the 5' RACE reads with MiXCR, one entry per CDR3 protein. This table holds hundreds of thousands of distinct CDR3 sequences, about 52% found once. The sequence was obtained from a woman in her sixties in good health. Material for sequencing was blood.

This chain's CDR3 is CASSQEAQGGYYGYTF. DNA of the CDR3: TGCGCCAGCAGCCAAGAAGCCCAGGGCGGATACTATGGCTACACCTTC. V usage is TRBV4-3 and J usage is TRBJ1-2; tentatively, D is TRBD1 (5 bases). The CDR3 is 16 residues long. V lost 0 bases, J lost 3 bases, and 14 bases lay in between. Germline lookup yields CDR1 LGHNA and CDR2 YSLEER.